This T cell receptor (beta chain) was sequenced during a study of T cell responses to AZD1222 COVID-19 vaccine. Repertoires were generated with immunoSEQ multiplex PCR, while TCRdb's copy carries only in-frame clones and drops some. The sample's table shows about 140,000 clones. The clonotype comes from an adult in good health. Sample: peripheral blood.

The CDR3 here is CAWRGLAGMYTGELFF. CDR3 in DNA: TGTGCCTGGAGAGGACTAGCGGGGATGTACACCGGGGAGCTGTTTTTT. V and J are TRBV30 and TRBJ2-2; 12 bases agree with TRBD2. This CDR3 has 16 residues. The V and J ends lost 3 bases and 3 bases, in that order; junction bases with no gene match: 5. CDR1 and CDR2 (germline): GTSNPN, SVGIG (reference sequence).